In its sample, the clone carrying this T cell receptor beta chain was seen once. What it binds is not known. Time point here: week 5, during vaccination. Each dose of the vaccine consisted of 300 ug of mutant IDH1 20-mer peptide, with topical imiquimod. The entry originates in a study of a mutant IDH1 vaccine in newly diagnosed glioma. Study summary: Vaccines began 4-6 weeks after radiotherapy alone, or with temozolomide cycles. The earlier regimen, radiotherapy, temozolomide, or both, was most often both. Sex among treated patients split about 60% male, roughly 40% female; mean age was roughly 40 years.

TCRdb's table, derived via immunoSEQ multiplex PCR, lists solely in-frame clones and lacks some. Counted here are roughly 34,000 clones, 80% to 90% occurring once; the ten biggest clones make up 12%. Looked up from germline, CDR1 is SGHRS and CDR2 is YFSETQ. CDR3 size: 15 residues. The trim removed 4 bases at V and 5 bases at J, leaving 7 bases unmatched. The receptor's source is a man between 50 and 59 years old with glioma. This chain uses TRBV5-1 with TRBJ2-4; 9 bases match TRBD1. The sequences come from PBMCs, collected from a glioma patient whose treatment included an IDH1 peptide vaccine. This CDR3 is CASSTLRQGENIQYF. CDR3 DNA: TGCGCCAGCAGCACACTGAGACAGGGGGAAAACATTCAGTACTTC. The entire variable domain, with the rest obtained from reference TRBV5-1 and TRBJ2-4, is as follows: KAGVTQTPRYLIKTRGQQVTLSCSPISGHRSVSWYQQTPGQGLQFLFEYFSETQRNKGNFPGRFSGRQFSNSRSEMNVSTLELGDSALYLCASSTLRQGENIQYFGAGTRLSVL.